The source of this T cell receptor beta chain is a study of a mutant IDH1 vaccine in newly diagnosed glioma. Study-level background: Vaccination began 4-6 weeks post radiotherapy alone, or with temozolomide cycles. Among treated patients, 62.5% were male and roughly 38% female, and mean age was 40.4 years.

Sample time point: week 47, end of study. Vaccination used 300 ug of mutant IDH1 20-mer peptide per dose, with topical imiquimod. The method was immunoSEQ multiplex PCR; TCRdb's version includes in-frame clones alone and lacks a portion of them. The profile shows around 30,000 clones, approximately 83% of them singletons. CDR1 and CDR2 (germline): SGHRS, YFSETQ. V was pared by 4 bases and J by 3 bases, with 9 bases of the junction left unmatched. The CDR3 runs to 16 residues. A note on this clone: Its antigen is undetermined.

This TCR came from a man younger than 40 with glioma. Sequencing used PBMCs, obtained from a glioma patient whose treatment included an IDH1 peptide vaccine. V gene TRBV5-1 combines with J gene TRBJ2-7; 11 bases align to TRBD2. The CDR3 nucleotides read TGCGCCAGCAGCACGGGACTAGCGGCTGGGATCTACGAGCAGTACTTC. Translation: CASSTGLAAGIYEQYF.